This T cell receptor beta chain was captured in a study of identical twins. The study, taken as a whole, reports: Among beta out-of-frame sequences, excess sharing between twins appeared weaker. Fewer insertions marked abundant cord blood beta clonotypes; young adult naive trended weakly, memory not at all.

V lost 1 base to trimming and J lost 4 bases; unmatched junction nucleotides: 15. The germline V gene has CDR1 SGHRS and CDR2 YFSETQ. The CDR3 has 18 residues. The cDNA had a unique molecular identifier and a template-switch universal primer site. TCRdb reprocessed the 5' RACE reads via MiXCR and lists one record per CDR3 protein. Of under 800,000 distinct CDR3 sequences listed, over 20% are singletons. There are many counts of this clonotype. Its target is not known. This sample was shared with a second study, whose subject was T cells expressing NK-cell markers. According to that study: Six or seven donors had dominant NKG2C+ clonotypes that comprised about 1.0-7.5% of their CD8+ T cells.

This clonotype was obtained from a woman younger than 30 in good health. This chain links TRBV5-1 with TRBJ2-7, with TRBD1 identical over 9 bases. Sample: PBMCs. CDR3 sequence reads: CASSLILRVGQGLYEQYF. Here the CDR3 DNA reads TGCGCCAGCAGCTTGATTTTGAGAGTGGGACAGGGCTTGTACGAGCAGTACTTC. Complete variable domain (other parts from reference TRBV5-1 and TRBJ2-7): KAGVTQTPRYLIKTRGQQVTLSCSPISGHRSVSWYQQTPGQGLQFLFEYFSETQRNKGNFPGRFSGRQFSNSRSEMNVSTLELGDSALYLCASSLILRVGQGLYEQYFGPGTRLTVT.